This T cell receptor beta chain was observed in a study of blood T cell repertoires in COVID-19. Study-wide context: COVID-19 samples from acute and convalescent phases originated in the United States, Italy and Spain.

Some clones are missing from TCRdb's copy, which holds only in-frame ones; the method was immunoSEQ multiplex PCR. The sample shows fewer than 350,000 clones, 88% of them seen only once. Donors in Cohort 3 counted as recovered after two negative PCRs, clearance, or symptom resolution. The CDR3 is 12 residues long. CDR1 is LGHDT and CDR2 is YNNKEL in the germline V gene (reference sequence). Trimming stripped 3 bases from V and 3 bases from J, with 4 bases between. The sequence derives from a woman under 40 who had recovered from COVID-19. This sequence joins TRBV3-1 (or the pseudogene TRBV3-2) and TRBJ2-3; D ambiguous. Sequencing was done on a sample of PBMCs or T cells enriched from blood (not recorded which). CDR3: CASSHITDTQYF. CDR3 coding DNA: TGTGCCAGCAGCCACATTACAGATACGCAGTATTTT.